The subject of this entry is one TCR beta chain. What it binds is unknown. This record belongs to a study of T cells in Graves' hyperthyroidism and ophthalmopathy. Study-wide context: Peripheral blood was drawn at first diagnosis, prior to all treatment. Whole-study findings and limits: Clonotypes that were expanded in thyroid above 0.001 mostly appeared in blood too.

No ophthalmopathy progression within 18 months constituted stable Graves' hyperthyroidism. PBMCs were derived from roughly 9.6 ml fresh peripheral blood. RNA transcripts yielded amplified TCR beta CDR3 regions. HTBI primers were used for first-round RT-PCR of the TCR CDR3. MiXCR, applied by TCRdb to the multiplex PCR reads, yields one record per CDR3 protein. Here the sample spans some 620,000 distinct CDR3 sequences, under 20% being singletons. Germline V gene sequence: CDR1 GTSNPN, CDR2 SVGIG (reference sequence). This CDR3 contains 15 residues. Trimming removed 2 bases from V and 5 bases from J; junction bases left unmatched: 9.

The TCR originated in a woman in her twenties or thirties with Graves' hyperthyroidism. The genes are TRBV30 and TRBJ2-1; 7 bases map to TRBD1. The sequenced material came from blood. CDR3 sequence reads: CAWSQGGPWDNEQFF. In DNA form, the CDR3 reads TGTGCCTGGAGTCAAGGGGGCCCCTGGGACAATGAGCAGTTCTTC. The full variable domain, in which reference TRBV30 and TRBJ2-1 provide the parts outside the CDR3, is SQTIHQWPATLVQPVGSPLSLECTVEGTSNPNLYWYRQAAGRGLQLLFYSVGIGQISSEVPQNLSASRPQDRQFILSSKKLLLSDSGFYLCAWSQGGPWDNEQFFGPGTRLTVL.